One and the same sample provided the 32 T cell receptor beta chains below, sequenced in a study of blood T cell repertoires in COVID-19. TCRdb's table, derived via immunoSEQ multiplex PCR, lists solely in-frame clones and lacks some. Among some 380,000 clones listed, 88% were seen once. The specimen sequenced was PBMCs or T cells enriched from blood (not recorded which). The receptors here all came from a woman between 35 and 50 years old with acute COVID-19.

The chain couples TRBV5-1 to TRBJ2-3; D possibly corresponds to TRBD1 (5 bases). Looked up from germline, CDR1 is SGHRS and CDR2 is YFSETQ. V was pared by 4 bases and J by 3 bases, with 12 bases between. CDR3 length: 14 amino acids. The CDR3 loop reads CASSQTDRTDTQYF. CDR3 sequence (DNA): TGCGCCAGCAGCCAAACCGACAGAACAGATACGCAGTATTTT.

This sequence joins TRBV5-1 and TRBJ1-6; no clear D. V was cut by 6 bases and J by 6 bases, with 13 bases left in between. Germline values: CDR1 SGHRS, CDR2 YFSETQ. The CDR3 contains 14 residues. The CDR3 region is CASKVASSNSPLHF. CDR3 in DNA: TGCGCCAGCAAGGTAGCGAGTAGTAATTCACCCCTCCACTTT.

The gene calls are TRBV6-6 and TRBJ1-2; no clear D. V lost 3 bases and J lost 4, with 6 bases in between. Germline V gene lookup returns CDR1 MNHNY and CDR2 SVGAGI (reference sequence). The CDR3 contains 12 residues. CDR3 DNA sequence: TGTGCCAGCAGTTATGTGAGCTATGGCTACACCTTC. Translating it yields CASSYVSYGYTF.

This chain's CDR3 is CASSEAITGYYGYTF. The CDR3 nucleotides read TGTGCCAGCAGTGAAGCAATCACAGGTTACTATGGCTACACCTTC. The J gene is TRBJ1-2, the V gene TRBV6-1; possible D gene TRBD1, 5 bases. The CDR3 covers 15 residues. Germline CDR1 reads MNHNS; CDR2 reads SASEGT. With 0 bases removed from V and 3 bases from J, the gap between germline ends came to 11 bases.

This rearrangement joins TRBV15 to TRBJ1-1; tentative D call: TRBD1 (6 bases). Germline V lookup: CDR1 LNHNV, CDR2 YYDKDF (reference sequence). Trimming shortened V by 0 bases and J by 4 bases, and 15 bases separated the two germline ends. The length of the CDR3 is 16 residues. CDR3 residues: CATSRDRRRGSTEAFF. CDR3 bases: TGTGCCACCAGCAGAGATCGGCGAAGGGGGAGCACTGAAGCTTTCTTT.

The chain joins TRBV6-5 to TRBJ1-6; possible D gene TRBD1, 6 bases. Between the trimmed V and J ends, which lost 7 bases and 8 bases, there was a span of 12 bases. This CDR3 has 13 amino acids. Per the germline V gene, CDR1 is MNHEY and CDR2 is SVGAGI. The CDR3 region has the DNA TGTGCCAGCACCTGGGGGCAGGATTCACCCCTCCACTTT. Its protein is CASTWGQDSPLHF.

The chain links TRBV5-8 to TRBJ2-7, with TRBD2 as a possible D gene (6 bases). This CDR3 has 15 residues. CDR1 and CDR2 from the germline V gene are SGHTS and YDEGEE. V dropped 1 base and J dropped 3 bases, with 14 bases sitting between them. CDR3 sequence reads: CASSLLYGGGYEQYF. CDR3 bases: TGTGCCAGCAGCTTGCTTTATGGGGGAGGCTACGAGCAGTACTTC.

CDR3 in amino acids: CASSSLQTSGANVLTF. The CDR3 DNA sequence: TGTGCCAGCAGTTCCCTACAGACCTCTGGGGCCAACGTCCTGACTTTC. The rearrangement uses TRBV6-5 and TRBJ2-6; D is uncertain. The CDR3 loop spans 16 amino acids. V lost 4 bases and J 0 bases, leaving 10 bases between the germline ends. Germline V gives CDR1 MNHEY, CDR2 SVGAGI.

This clone has just a few counts. This chain connects TRBV2 to TRBJ2-2; D unresolved. Per germline, CDR1 SNHLY and CDR2 FYNNEI. The CDR3 consists of 13 residues. With 6 bases removed from V and 6 bases from J, the gap between germline ends came to 11 bases. CDR3 coding DNA: TGTGCCAGCAGCGGAGATACGGCCGGGGAGCTGTTTTTT. Residues: CASSGDTAGELFF.

V gene TRBV3-1 (or the pseudogene TRBV3-2) combines with J gene TRBJ2-2, with 10 positions matching TRBD2. CDR1 is LGHDT and CDR2 is YNNKEL in the germline V gene (reference sequence). This CDR3 has 16 amino acids. V lost 4 bases, J lost 6 bases, and 8 bases stayed unmatched. The CDR3 is CASSRRTSGKSGELFF. The CDR3 DNA reads TGTGCCAGCAGCCGACGGACTAGCGGAAAGTCCGGGGAGCTGTTTTTT.

The chain combines TRBV7-8 with TRBJ2-3; 8 bases align to TRBD2. The V gene end was trimmed by 5 bases and the J gene end by 3 bases; junction bases not matched to a gene: 10. This CDR3 has 16 amino acids. Germline V lookup: CDR1 SGHVS, CDR2 FQNEAQ. The DNA for the CDR3 is TGTGCCAGCAGCCTCCGGGAGGGTTTAATGACAGATACGCAGTATTTT. Its translation is CASSLREGLMTDTQYF.

The gene calls are TRBV13 and TRBJ2-7, with 9 bases that match TRBD1. Trimming cost V 4 bases and J 9 bases; bases outside gene matches: 10. The CDR3 consists of 14 residues. In germline, CDR1 is PRHDT, CDR2 FYEKMQ (reference sequence). CDR3 protein: CASSWDREGSVQYF. CDR3 nucleotide sequence: TGTGCCAGCAGCTGGGACAGGGAGGGTTCCGTGCAGTACTTC.

The genes are TRBV19 and TRBJ1-1, with D hard to call. V dropped 7 bases and J dropped 7 bases, with 10 bases sitting between them. This CDR3 has 11 amino acids. Germline-derived CDR1 and CDR2 are LNHDA and SQIVND (reference sequence). The CDR3 sequence: CASISSFEAFF. The CDR3 DNA reads TGTGCCAGTATTTCCAGTTTTGAAGCTTTCTTT.

The CDR3 DNA follows: TGTGCCACCAGTGATTTAACAGGGCAGCAGTACTTC. Translating it yields CATSDLTGQQYF. This chain connects TRBV24-1 to TRBJ2-7; TRBD1 is a possible D gene (6 bases). Germline V lookup: CDR1 KGHDR, CDR2 SFDVKD. The length of the CDR3 is 12 residues. V lost 1 base and J 8 bases, leaving 8 bases between the germline ends.

The J gene is TRBJ2-3, the V gene TRBV14, with 10 bases fitting TRBD2. The CDR3 is 17 amino acids. With 4 bases clipped from V and 4 bases from J, the junction kept 11 bases outside the gene matches. Germline V gives CDR1 SGHDN, CDR2 FVKESK. CDR3 sequence (DNA): TGTGCCAGCAGCCCGATTTATAGCGGGGGGCCCGCAGATACGCAGTATTTT. It is translated as CASSPIYSGGPADTQYF.

V usage is TRBV29-1 and J usage is TRBJ2-3; perhaps TRBD1 as D (6 bases). The V gene's germline CDR1 is SQVTM and CDR2 ANQGSEA. The CDR3 length is 12 residues. The V end lost 8 bases, the J end lost 6 bases, and 15 bases lay between the germline ends. The CDR3 region is CSPWGPGDTQYF. The CDR3 bases are TGCAGCCCTTGGGGGCCGGGGGATACGCAGTATTTT.

This clone has a handful of counts. The rearrangement uses TRBV3-1 (or the pseudogene TRBV3-2) and TRBJ2-1, with 7 bases aligning to TRBD2. The CDR3 extends over 14 amino acids. The J segment lost 6 bases and the V segment lost 3 bases, leaving 5 bases of the junction unmatched. CDR1 is LGHDT and CDR2 is YNNKEL in the germline V gene (reference sequence). This CDR3 is CASSQGGTFNEQFF. The CDR3 coding sequence is TGTGCCAGCAGCCAGGGGGGGACCTTCAATGAGCAGTTCTTC.

V and J are TRBV27 and TRBJ2-1, with D possibly being TRBD1 (6 bases). The germline CDR1 and CDR2 sequences are MNHEY and SMNVEV (reference sequence). This CDR3 region has 15 residues. The V end was cut by 4 bases, the J end by 1 base, with 11 bases between. The CDR3: CASSYDRISYNEQFF. The CDR3 region has the DNA TGTGCCAGCAGTTATGACAGGATTTCCTACAATGAGCAGTTCTTC.

J is TRBJ1-6 and V is TRBV9; a possible D gene is TRBD1 (5 bases). V was clipped by 2 bases and J by 7 bases, with 10 bases between them. Per germline, CDR1 SGDLS and CDR2 YYNGEE. CDR3 length equals 14 residues. Here the CDR3 reads CASSVQGQNSPLHF. The CDR3 coding sequence is TGTGCCAGCAGCGTCCAGGGTCAAAATTCACCCCTCCACTTT.

The rearrangement uses TRBV2 and TRBJ1-6; the D is unclear. The germline V and J ends were trimmed by 8 bases and 0 bases, with 11 bases remaining between them. Per germline, CDR1 SNHLY and CDR2 FYNNEI. This CDR3 has 15 residues. The chain's CDR3 is CASGRFLSYNSPLHF. Written as DNA, the CDR3 is TGTGCCAGCGGGAGATTCCTCTCCTATAATTCACCCCTCCACTTT.

The J gene is TRBJ1-1, the V gene TRBV6-5; D uncertain. This CDR3 has 16 residues. Germline V gives CDR1 MNHEY, CDR2 SVGAGI. V lost 2 bases and J 6 bases, leaving 19 bases between the germline ends. The chain's CDR3 is CASSYGEALNAAEAFF. For the CDR3, the DNA is TGTGCCAGCAGTTACGGCGAAGCGCTCAATGCCGCTGAAGCTTTCTTT.

The J gene is TRBJ1-3, the V gene TRBV29-1; 9 bases match TRBD1. The junction had 9 bases not matched to a gene; V was cut back by 0 bases and J by 0 bases. The V gene's germline CDR1 is SQVTM and CDR2 ANQGSEA. This CDR3 spans 18 amino acids. The CDR3 bases are TGCAGCGTTGAAGATGGGGGACAGGGAATCCTCTCTGGAAACACCATATATTTT. Its translation is CSVEDGGQGILSGNTIYF.

This clone appeared once. The rearrangement joins TRBV21-1 to TRBJ1-3. TRBV21-1 counts as a pseudogene. The CDR3 totals 14 residues. The CDR3 here is CASSMSRTSNTIYF. CDR3 DNA: TGTGCCAGCAGCATGTCAAGGACTTCGAACACCATATATTTT.

The chain carries TRBV5-4 and TRBJ2-3; 11 positions agree with TRBD1. The length of the CDR3 is 15 residues. V trimming: 6 bases; J trimming: 7 bases; junction bases outside the gene matches: 10. Germline CDR1 is SGHNT and CDR2 is YYREEE (reference sequence). This CDR3 is CASTREDRGLNTQYF. The CDR3 nucleotides are TGTGCCAGCACCAGGGAGGACAGGGGGCTGAATACGCAGTATTTT.

The J gene is TRBJ2-7, the V gene TRBV5-1; the match to TRBD2 covers 12 bases. The CDR3 is 18 amino acids. Trimming took 0 bases from V and 3 from J; bases not matched to a gene: 10. The germline V gene encodes CDR1 SGHRS and CDR2 YFSETQ. In DNA, the CDR3 is TGCGCCAGCAGCTTGGCCCCCTCTAGCGGGGGGGCTAGCTACGAGCAGTACTTC. This codes for CASSLAPSSGGASYEQYF.

Here the CDR3 DNA reads TGTGCCATTAGTAACAGGGTCCATGGCTACACCTTC. This translates into CAISNRVHGYTF. The chain carries TRBV10-3 and TRBJ1-2; D possibly corresponds to TRBD1 (6 bases). The V and J ends lost 9 bases and 6 bases respectively, with 14 bases between them. In germline, CDR1 is ENHRY, CDR2 SYGVKD. This CDR3 region has 12 residues.

The sample holds a few counts of this clone. V is TRBV5-4 and J is TRBJ1-2; D is ambiguous. Germline CDR1 SGHNT, CDR2 YYREEE (reference sequence). The CDR3 length is 13 residues. Trimming left V 6 bases short and J 2 bases short, with 11 bases between. The CDR3 is CASTIGINYGYTF. CDR3 DNA sequence: TGTGCCAGCACCATCGGGATCAACTATGGCTACACCTTC.

The CDR3 nucleotides read TGTGCCAGTAGTATCAGGGTAAGGTCTGGGGCCAACGTCCTGACTTTC. It translates to CASSIRVRSGANVLTF. This chain links TRBV19 with TRBJ2-6, with a possible D match to TRBD1 (5 bases). Deletions cut 3 bases from V and 1 base from J, with 10 bases between. The V gene's germline CDR1 is LNHDA and CDR2 SQIVND (reference sequence). The CDR3 is 16 amino acids.

This chain connects TRBV5-1 to TRBJ2-3; 7 bases line up with TRBD2. Germline V gene data show CDR1 as SGHRS and CDR2 as YFSETQ. The CDR3 is 18 residues long. Trimming removed 0 bases from V and 0 bases from J; junction bases left unmatched: 10. The CDR3 DNA sequence: TGCGCCAGCAGCTTGGGGGCTAGCGGAGCCTCTAGCACAGATACGCAGTATTTT. Amino acid sequence: CASSLGASGASSTDTQYF. The variable domain in full, completed from reference TRBV5-1 and TRBJ2-3, reads KAGVTQTPRYLIKTRGQQVTLSCSPISGHRSVSWYQQTPGQGLQFLFEYFSETQRNKGNFPGRFSGRQFSNSRSEMNVSTLELGDSALYLCASSLGASGASSTDTQYFGPGTRLTVL.

The V call is TRBV5-6, the J call TRBJ1-2; a weak D match, TRBD1 (5 bases). The CDR3 consists of 13 residues. CDR1 is SGHDT and CDR2 is YYEEEE in the germline V gene. The germline V and J ends were trimmed by 2 bases and 2 bases, with 7 bases remaining between them. CDR3 bases: TGTGCCAGCAGCTTACAGGAAAACTATGGCTACACCTTC. Its translation: CASSLQENYGYTF.

The chain joins TRBV5-1 to TRBJ1-3, with D possibly TRBD1 on 6 matching bases. From germline, CDR1 is SGHRS and CDR2 YFSETQ. With 4 bases removed from V and 0 bases from J, the gap between germline ends came to 17 bases. This CDR3 spans 17 amino acids. CDR3 in amino acids: CASSPSTGPSSGNTIYF. The CDR3 DNA sequence: TGCGCCAGCAGCCCCTCTACAGGGCCCTCCTCTGGAAACACCATATATTTT.

This clone was picked up one time. The chain has TRBV5-1 and TRBJ2-2; a weak D match, TRBD2 (6 bases). There are 15 residues in the CDR3. V lost 0 bases, J lost 6 bases, and 12 bases lay in between. Germline CDR1 reads SGHRS; CDR2 reads YFSETQ. CDR3 protein: CASSLVLGEAGELFF. CDR3 DNA sequence: TGCGCCAGCAGCTTGGTGTTAGGGGAGGCCGGGGAGCTGTTTTTT. The variable domain in full, with the rest retrieved from reference TRBV5-1 and TRBJ2-2, is KAGVTQTPRYLIKTRGQQVTLSCSPISGHRSVSWYQQTPGQGLQFLFEYFSETQRNKGNFPGRFSGRQFSNSRSEMNVSTLELGDSALYLCASSLVLGEAGELFFGEGSRLTVL.